These 23 T cell receptor beta chains originate from one sample sequenced in a study of blood T cell repertoires in COVID-19. Here immunoSEQ multiplex PCR was the method, and the copy in TCRdb shows in-frame clones only, minus some. In the table there are around 200,000 clones, 84% of which are singletons. Sequencing was done on a sample of peripheral blood. The source is a woman of 80 years or more with active or convalescent COVID-19.

The rearrangement uses TRBV19 and TRBJ2-3; D unresolved. The ends were cut back, 5 bases at V and 2 bases at J, with 11 bases in the middle. Germline CDR1 is LNHDA and CDR2 is SQIVND (reference sequence). The CDR3 totals 14 residues. The CDR3 spells CASSVSTATDTQYF. The CDR3 bases are TGTGCCAGTAGTGTGTCAACTGCCACAGATACGCAGTATTTT. Together with reference TRBV19 and TRBJ2-3, the CDR3 gives the full variable domain: DGGITQSPKYLFRKEGQNVTLSCEQNLNHDAMYWYRQDPGQGLRLIYYSQIVNDFQKGDIAEGYSVSREKKESFPLTVTSAQKNPTAFYLCASSVSTATDTQYFGPGTRLTVL.

J is TRBJ1-4 and V is TRBV6-5; D gene uncertain. The CDR3 is made up of 13 amino acids. With 6 bases removed from V and 5 bases from J, the gap between germline ends came to 10 bases. Germline CDR1 reads MNHEY; CDR2 reads SVGAGI. DNA of the CDR3: TGTGCCAGCAGGGATCTGAGGAATGAAAAACTGTTTTTT. It specifies CASRDLRNEKLFF.

The genes are TRBV2 and TRBJ1-6; TRBD1 might be the D (5 bases). The CDR3 runs to 13 residues. Trimming left V 4 bases short and J 11 bases short, with 12 bases between. Germline V gives CDR1 SNHLY, CDR2 FYNNEI. The CDR3 DNA is TGTGCCAGCAGTGTCTCAGCAGGGCCACCCCTCCACTTT. The encoded protein is CASSVSAGPPLHF.

The J gene is TRBJ2-1, the V gene TRBV11-2, with 7 bases fitting TRBD2. V lost 1 base to trimming and J lost 7 bases; unmatched junction nucleotides: 10. The CDR3 consists of 16 residues. Germline CDR1 and CDR2: SGHAT and FQNNGV. The CDR3 sequence is CASSLGPGGAVNEQFF. The CDR3 DNA reads as TGTGCCAGCAGCTTAGGTCCGGGGGGAGCCGTGAATGAGCAGTTCTTC.

V is TRBV4-2 and J is TRBJ1-1; D remains unclear. Germline V gene sequence: CDR1 LGHNA, CDR2 YNFKEQ. This CDR3 contains 15 residues. V lost 5 bases, J lost 1 base, and 14 bases lay in between. This chain's CDR3 is CASSEGMAENTEAFF. The DNA for the CDR3 is TGTGCCAGCAGCGAAGGTATGGCGGAGAACACTGAAGCTTTCTTT.

V usage is TRBV6-5 and J usage is TRBJ2-7; 10 nucleotides align to TRBD1. This CDR3 contains 14 residues. Per the germline V gene, CDR1 is MNHEY and CDR2 is SVGAGI. The trim removed 6 bases at V and 0 bases at J, leaving 2 bases unmatched. This CDR3 is CASRGQGSSYEQYF. In DNA, the CDR3 is TGTGCCAGCAGGGGACAGGGGAGCTCCTACGAGCAGTACTTC.

The chain joins TRBV7-2 to TRBJ1-2; 8 bases are a match to TRBD1. This CDR3 is built from 14 residues. The germline gives CDR1 SGHTA, CDR2 FQGNSA. V lost 5 bases to trimming and J lost 7 bases; unmatched junction nucleotides: 9. In DNA, the CDR3 is TGTGCCAGCAGCCAAGGACAGGGTGTGGGTGGCTACACCTTC. The encoded protein is CASSQGQGVGGYTF.

J is TRBJ2-1 and V is TRBV10-3; the match to TRBD2 covers 10 bases. V shed 3 bases, J shed 5 bases, and the junction held 4 bases outside the gene matches. The length of the CDR3 is 15 residues. CDR1 ENHRY and CDR2 SYGVKD come from the germline V gene. CDR3 sequence (DNA): TGTGCCATCAGTGAAACTAGCGGGAAAGACAATGAGCAGTTCTTC. This sequence encodes CAISETSGKDNEQFF.

The chain links TRBV12-3 or TRBV12-4 to TRBJ1-6; D is ambiguous. The CDR3 loop spans 12 amino acids. Trimming took off 7 bases at V and 9 bases at J, with 10 bases between the two ends. CDR3 DNA: TGTGCCAGCACCCGGGAGGGTTCACCCCTCCACTTT. This encodes CASTREGSPLHF.

DNA of the CDR3: TGTGCCAGCAGCTTAGTGGCGGGTCAGCCCCAGCATTTT. Encoded protein: CASSLVAGQPQHF. The chain employs TRBV7-9 and TRBJ1-5; D is unresolved. CDR1 is SEHNR and CDR2 is FQNEAQ in the germline V gene (reference sequence). The V and J ends lost 1 base and 6 bases respectively, with 7 bases between them. This CDR3 has 13 amino acids. Full variable domain (remainder filled in from reference TRBV7-9 and TRBJ1-5): DTGVSQNPRHKITKRGQNVTFRCDPISEHNRLYWYRQTLGQGPEFLTYFQNEAQLEKSRLLSDRFSAERPKGSFSTLEIQRTEQGDSAMYLCASSLVAGQPQHFGDGTRLSIL.

V and J are TRBV19 and TRBJ1-1, with TRBD1 as a possible D gene (6 bases). The CDR3 is 14 residues long. Germline V CDR1 and CDR2: LNHDA, SQIVND (reference sequence). The germline V and J ends were trimmed by 3 bases and 4 bases, with 12 bases remaining between them. The CDR3 spells CASSIRNRATEAFF. CDR3 nucleotides: TGTGCCAGTAGTATTCGGAACAGGGCCACTGAAGCTTTCTTT.

The rearrangement uses TRBV15 and TRBJ1-2, with 8 bases identical to TRBD1. V gave up 0 bases and J gave up 4 bases; unmatched junction bases: 4. The CDR3 length is 15 residues. Germline assignment: CDR1 LNHNV and CDR2 YYDKDF (reference sequence). Here the CDR3 reads CATSRDDRGGYGYTF. DNA of the CDR3: TGTGCCACCAGCAGAGATGACAGGGGAGGCTATGGCTACACCTTC. Full variable domain (rest looked up from reference TRBV15 and TRBJ1-2): DAMVIQNPRYQVTQFGKPVTLSCSQTLNHNVMYWYQQKSSQAPKLLFHYYDKDFNNEADTPDNFQSRRPNTSFCFLDIRSPGLGDTAMYLCATSRDDRGGYGYTFGSGTRLTVV.

V gene TRBV20-1 combines with J gene TRBJ2-7; tentatively, D is TRBD2 (6 bases). This CDR3 region has 13 residues. Germline CDR1 DFQATT, CDR2 SNEGSKA (reference sequence). Trimming removed 3 bases from V and 2 bases from J, with 11 bases in between. The CDR3 nucleotides read TGCAGTGCTAGTTCCGGGGGAACCTACGAGCAGTACTTC. Translation: CSASSGGTYEQYF.

A remark on this clone: Other DNA sequences from this sample encode an identical CDR3 as well. The V and J genes are TRBV5-1 and TRBJ1-3; D not certain. Deletions cut 0 bases from V and 4 bases from J, with 8 bases between. This CDR3 comprises 14 residues. The V gene's germline CDR1 is SGHRS and CDR2 YFSETQ. CDR3: CASSLAGYGNTIYF. In DNA, the CDR3 is TGCGCCAGCAGCTTGGCGGGGTACGGAAACACCATATATTTT.

This chain links TRBV28 with TRBJ2-2; TRBD1 aligns across 7 bases. This CDR3 region has 15 residues. V was pared by 5 bases and J by 5 bases, with 8 bases of the junction left unmatched. CDR1 and CDR2 (germline): MDHEN, SYDVKM. Here the CDR3 reads CASSTTGTVTGELFF. The CDR3 DNA reads TGTGCCAGCAGTACGACAGGGACCGTGACCGGGGAGCTGTTTTTT.

The chain joins TRBV18 to TRBJ2-6, with D possibly matching TRBD1 (7 bases). CDR3 size: 16 residues. Trimming left V 5 bases short and J 4 bases short, with 15 bases between. Looked up from germline, CDR1 is KGHSH and CDR2 is LQKENI. The CDR3 DNA reads TGTGCCAGCTCAGAAGACAGGGCGGGAGGGGCCAACGTCCTGACTTTC. Translated: CASSEDRAGGANVLTF.

The V call is TRBV9, the J call TRBJ1-1; TRBD1 is a possible D gene (5 bases). The CDR3 consists of 17 residues. Between the trimmed V and J ends, which lost 10 bases and 0 bases, there was a span of 25 bases. From germline, CDR1 is SGDLS and CDR2 YYNGEE. The DNA for the CDR3 is TGTGCCTGCCGCGGTGGGGGGTGGGACGCCCTGAACACTGAAGCTTTCTTT. This codes for CACRGGGWDALNTEAFF.

The chain couples TRBV4-1 to TRBJ2-5; TRBD1 matches 7 bases. Germline values: CDR1 MGHRA, CDR2 YSYEKL. J was trimmed by 5 bases and V by 0 bases; bases with no gene match: 6. The CDR3 is 15 residues long. In DNA form, the CDR3 reads TGCGCCAGCAGCCAAGAGAAAGACAGGGACGAGACCCAGTACTTC. Its protein is CASSQEKDRDETQYF.

This chain connects TRBV15 to TRBJ2-7; perhaps TRBD1 as D (6 bases). The CDR3 totals 14 residues. V was shortened by 1 base and J by 4 bases, with 11 bases between the two germline ends. Germline assignment: CDR1 LNHNV and CDR2 YYDKDF (reference sequence). CDR3 coding DNA: TGTGCCACCAGCAGAGCAGGGGCTAGGTACGAGCAGTACTTC. It is translated as CATSRAGARYEQYF.

The J gene is TRBJ1-1, the V gene TRBV7-9; D gene uncertain. The germline V and J ends were trimmed by 8 bases and 1 base, with 23 bases remaining between them. This CDR3 has 17 residues. The germline CDR1 and CDR2 sequences are SEHNR and FQNEAQ (reference sequence). The CDR3 is CASRLTGSNTGNTEAFF. DNA for the CDR3: TGTGCCAGCCGACTGACGGGATCGAACACGGGGAACACTGAAGCTTTCTTT.

This clone has only one observation. The chain carries TRBV27 and TRBJ1-4; D might be TRBD1 (5 bases). V was pared by 5 bases and J by 4 bases, with 14 bases between. The CDR3 runs 15 residues. CDR1 and CDR2 from the germline V gene are MNHEY and SMNVEV (reference sequence). The CDR3 reads CASSTMGGSNEKLFF. The CDR3 nucleotides are TGTGCCAGCAGTACAATGGGGGGTAGTAATGAAAAACTGTTTTTT.

The chain combines TRBV3-1 (or the pseudogene TRBV3-2) with TRBJ2-5; tentatively, D is TRBD1 (5 bases). Germline CDR1 LGHDT, CDR2 YNNKEL (reference sequence). The CDR3 covers 16 residues. V lost 1 base and J 1 base, leaving 13 bases between the germline ends. The CDR3: CASSQVGRVPQETQYF. In DNA form, the CDR3 reads TGTGCCAGCAGCCAAGTCGGCAGGGTCCCCCAAGAGACCCAGTACTTC.

In DNA form, the CDR3 reads TGTGCCAGCTCACCCAAAGCGGGGCCCACAGATACGCAGTATTTT. Amino acids: CASSPKAGPTDTQYF. The chain links TRBV18 to TRBJ2-3, with 7 bases fitting TRBD2. This CDR3 contains 15 residues. The V gene's germline CDR1 is KGHSH and CDR2 LQKENI. J was trimmed by 2 bases and V by 3 bases; bases with no gene match: 5.